This entry describes one T cell receptor beta chain. Its binding antigen is unknown. No much larger clone exists at a distance of one base, and base qualities are not known. The library was obtained by 5' RACE. The data were produced on an Illumina HiSeq 2500. A second PCR of about 7 to 12 cycles was run with a J-beta primer mix and a sample-barcoded 5' primer. A template-switch 5' adaptor carrying 12 random nucleotides introduced a unique molecular identifier onto each TCR beta cDNA molecule. At least 2.5 million CDR3-containing paired-end reads were obtained from each sample. All of the RNA was converted into first-strand cDNA using the Mint cDNA synthesis kit, with a TRBC-specific oligonucleotide serving as the primer. After uracil-DNA glycosylase treatment, a first 18-cycle PCR used universal primers M1SS and BC2_uni_R on all cDNA. The authors processed their data as follows. For normalization, 1 million high-quality reads, each with a distinct molecular identifier, were randomly selected from each sample. Instead of being binned into consensus sequences, reads that shared molecular identifiers were thrown out. CDR3 identification, clonotype clustering and error correction used MiTCR with a Q25 quality threshold and the strictest error-elimination algorithm. A nonparametric unseen species model using Euler transformation provided a lower-bound estimate of total TCR beta diversity. TCRdb cleaned the public reads at Q25 with fastp, built clones with MiXCR and kept in-frame beta chains. One record per CDR3 amino acid sequence lists the most common genes and DNA. The V and J calls, along with clone size, are taken from TCRdb and not from the paper's own processing. The table for this sample lists about 970,000 distinct CDR3 sequences; just over 50% of them were counted only once. The ten biggest clones cover about 22% of the sample.

Systemically healthy Caucasian individuals from Russia, some 40 in total and aged about 6 to 95 years, were included as donors. Ten milliliters of peripheral blood were drawn from each donor into EDTA-treated Vacutainer tubes. Ficoll-Paque density-gradient centrifugation was used to isolate PBMCs, with at least 6 million per sample. Total RNA was extracted from PBMCs with Trizol reagent, with at least 6 micrograms obtained per sample. Naive CD45RAhigh/CD27high T cell percentages were measured by flow cytometry on a PBMC aliquot from every donor. This sample is part of a study of blood T cells in healthy people across ages (dated by TCRdb to 2014 to 2015). Regarding the study in general: In model experiments, template switching captured about one uniquely barcoded TCR beta cDNA molecule for every two T cells. Age-related changes in TCR beta repertoire diversity were measured in the study by deep sequencing normalized with unique cDNA molecular identifiers. Donors were grouped into four age groups: young (average approximately 15 years), middle-aged (roughly 40), aged (over 55) and long-lived (about 90). Donors of different ages were randomly distributed across sequencing lanes to avoid experimental bias. Two additional independent replicas of 1 million unique cDNA reads from the same blood draw were analyzed for two donors (one aged 18 to 30 and one aged 80 or older). What the authors observed across the whole study: The CMV infection status of donors was not known, potentially confounding age-related changes in expanded clonotypes. There was a strong correlation between observed TCR beta diversity and the percentage of naive T cells measured by flow cytometry. Because profiling used bulk unsorted PBMCs, naive and antigen-experienced compartments could not be compared conclusively. Estimates of total diversity from one million sequenced T cells were regarded as lower bounds and underestimates. The long-lived group showed more naive CD4+ T cells, fewer expanded clones and increased TCR diversity than the aged group, suggesting age selection. As age increased, observed TCR beta diversity per million T cells dropped in a roughly linear way, and a significant reduction was already evident by age around 41.

The CDR3 has 16 amino acids, counting the end cysteine and phenylalanine. The entry retains the CDR3 DNA only, 48 bases that are in frame from base 1. CDR1 and CDR2 were assigned from the germline V gene as SGHTA and FQGNSA. Unmatched junction bases come to 11, with V trimmed by 6 bases and J by 3 bases. Here the chain combines TRBV7-2 and TRBJ2-5, with 9 bases aligning to TRBD2. The sequence derives from a woman aged 55-69 years in good health. The specimen sequenced was blood. At the DNA level, the sequence is TGTGCCAGCAGGCGGGGGGGGGTAGCGGGAAAAGAGACCCAGTACTTC. This yields the protein CASRRGGVAGKETQYF.